Presented here are 11 T cell receptor beta chains from one specimen sequenced in a study of T cell responses to AZD1222 COVID-19 vaccine. The assay was immunoSEQ multiplex PCR, and TCRdb's table has in-frame clones only and misses some. The sample lists some 110,000 clones; approximately 90% were seen once. The specimen was peripheral blood, collected on day 0 of AZD1222 vaccination. These receptors were collected from an adult in good health.

The chain is built from TRBV7-9 and TRBJ1-1; D not certain. V was clipped by 3 bases and J by 1 base, with 3 bases between them. Germline V gene data show CDR1 as SEHNR and CDR2 as FQNEAQ (reference sequence). The CDR3 is 12 amino acids. CDR3: CASSFGNTEAFF. Here the CDR3 DNA reads TGTGCCAGCAGCTTTGGGAACACTGAAGCTTTCTTT.

The rearrangement uses TRBV12-3 or TRBV12-4 and TRBJ1-1, with 7 bases identical to TRBD1. J was trimmed by 3 bases and V by 6 bases; bases with no gene match: 4. The CDR3 covers 13 residues. The CDR3 here is CASRLQGYTEAFF. The DNA of the CDR3 is TGTGCCAGCAGATTACAGGGGTACACTGAAGCTTTCTTT.

The chain joins TRBV7-2 to TRBJ1-6, with unresolved D. Germline V CDR1 and CDR2: SGHTA, FQGNSA. Deletions cut 8 bases from V and 0 bases from J, with 14 bases between. The CDR3 loop spans 16 amino acids. The CDR3 here is CASADLFGSYNSPLHF. CDR3 sequence (DNA): TGTGCCAGCGCTGATCTATTTGGCTCCTATAATTCACCCCTCCACTTT. Full variable domain (remainder filled in from reference TRBV7-2 and TRBJ1-6): GAGVSQSPSNKVTEKGKDVELRCDPISGHTALYWYRQSLGQGLEFLIYFQGNSAPDKSGLPSDRFSAERTGGSVSTLTIQRTQQEDSAVYLCASADLFGSYNSPLHFGNGTRLTVT.

CDR3 sequence (DNA): TGTGCCAGCAGCGGGAGGCCGGGGGCAGATACGCAGTATTTT. It codes for CASSGRPGADTQYF. The V call is TRBV7-2, the J call TRBJ2-3, with D maybe TRBD2 (6 bases). Per the germline V gene, CDR1 is SGHTA and CDR2 is FQGNSA. V was pared by 5 bases and J by 4 bases, with 13 bases between. The CDR3 runs to 14 residues. The full variable domain, completed using reference TRBV7-2 and TRBJ2-3, is GAGVSQSPSNKVTEKGKDVELRCDPISGHTALYWYRQSLGQGLEFLIYFQGNSAPDKSGLPSDRFSAERTGGSVSTLTIQRTQQEDSAVYLCASSGRPGADTQYFGPGTRLTVL.

V is TRBV9 and J is TRBJ1-4; D might be TRBD1 (6 bases). Germline V gene lookup returns CDR1 SGDLS and CDR2 YYNGEE. Trimming stripped 3 bases from V and 8 bases from J, with 23 bases between. This CDR3 region has 17 residues. For the CDR3, the DNA is TGTGCCAGCAGCGCTTCGACTCCACAGGGACTAGAGGAAAAACTGTTTTTT. Translating gives CASSASTPQGLEEKLFF.

V and J are TRBV27 and TRBJ2-7, with D possibly being TRBD1 or TRBD2 (5 bases each). Germline V gives CDR1 MNHEY, CDR2 SMNVEV (reference sequence). V was clipped by 5 bases and J by 3 bases, with 14 bases between them. The CDR3 is made up of 14 amino acids. CDR3 DNA sequence: TGTGCCAGCAGTATAAGGGACGGACGCTACGAGCAGTACTTC. Its translation: CASSIRDGRYEQYF.

The genes are TRBV11-3 and TRBJ2-2; TRBD1 aligns across 8 bases. The germline gives CDR1 SGHNT, CDR2 YENEEA. There are 15 residues in the CDR3. V gave up 4 bases and J gave up 0 bases; unmatched junction bases: 1. The CDR3 bases are TGTGCCAGCAGCTCAGGGGGCGCGAACACCGGGGAGCTGTTTTTT. Translated: CASSSGGANTGELFF.

This chain connects TRBV18 to TRBJ2-3; D unresolved. Deletions cut 1 base from V and 3 bases from J, with 2 bases between. The CDR3 loop spans 12 amino acids. Germline-derived CDR1 and CDR2 are KGHSH and LQKENI. CDR3 residues: CASSPRTDTQYF. The CDR3 region has the DNA TGTGCCAGCTCACCACGTACAGATACGCAGTATTTT.

The CDR3 DNA reads as TGTGCCAGCAGCGTATCCGGGACCACTGAAGCTTTCTTT. It encodes CASSVSGTTEAFF. The V call is TRBV9, the J call TRBJ1-1; D perhaps matches TRBD1 (5 bases). Germline CDR1 and CDR2: SGDLS and YYNGEE. This CDR3 spans 13 amino acids. The V gene lost 1 base and the J gene lost 4 bases, with 8 bases spanning the gap.

The chain has TRBV5-6 and TRBJ2-7; D ambiguous. Germline V lookup: CDR1 SGHDT, CDR2 YYEEEE. This CDR3 is 14 amino acids long. Trimming stripped 3 bases from V and 6 bases from J, with 16 bases between. The CDR3 DNA reads as TGTGCCAGCAGCTCGACCGAAAGTCCTCGCGAGCAGTACTTC. Translation: CASSSTESPREQYF. The full variable domain, completed using reference TRBV5-6 and TRBJ2-7, is DAGVTQSPTHLIKTRGQQVTLRCSPKSGHDTVSWYQQALGQGPQFIFQYYEEEERQRGNFPDRFSGHQFPNYSSELNVNALLLGDSALYLCASSSTESPREQYFGPGTRLTVT.

The chain employs TRBV5-6 and TRBJ1-5; a possible D gene is TRBD1 (5 bases). Germline lookup yields CDR1 SGHDT and CDR2 YYEEEE. This CDR3 has 14 amino acids. Trimming removed 0 bases at V and 5 bases at J, with 9 bases between. In DNA form, the CDR3 reads TGTGCCAGCAGCTTGGCAGGGTGGGATCAGCCCCAGCATTTT. Amino acids: CASSLAGWDQPQHF.